The next 9 T cell receptor beta chains were all read from a single sample in a study of chemoradiotherapy in HPV16-positive cancers. Only in-frame clones appear in the TCRdb table, and some are missing; sequencing was by immunoSEQ multiplex PCR. The sample consists of several thousand clones, over 70% of them appearing once. The source material was tumor tissue, sampled from a patient who underwent chemoradiotherapy. All receptors come from a human donor with HPV-associated anogenital cancer.

This clone has a single count. The V gene is TRBV4-2, the J gene TRBJ2-1, with TRBD2 identical over 8 bases. Germline-derived CDR1 and CDR2 are LGHNA and YNFKEQ. CDR3 length: 14 residues. V trimming: 0 bases; J trimming: 9 bases; junction bases outside the gene matches: 4. CDR3 sequence (DNA): TGTGCCAGCAGCCAAGAATTACTAGCGGTTGAGCAGTTCTTC. Residues: CASSQELLAVEQFF.

This sequence joins TRBV9 and TRBJ2-1; perhaps D is TRBD1 or TRBD2 (5 bases each). Germline-derived CDR1 and CDR2 are SGDLS and YYNGEE. V was cut by 3 bases and J by 5 bases, with 12 bases left in between. The CDR3 totals 14 residues. CDR3 sequence: CASSARDAHNEQFF. CDR3 nucleotide sequence: TGTGCCAGCAGCGCCCGGGACGCCCACAATGAGCAGTTCTTC.

J is TRBJ2-1 and V is TRBV6-1; the D gene is possibly TRBD2 (5 bases). CDR1 is MNHNS, CDR2 SASEGT, per germline. Trimming left V 2 bases short and J 0 bases short, with 14 bases between. This CDR3 region has 17 residues. The CDR3 loop reads CASSEFGGLSSYNEQFF. CDR3 bases: TGTGCCAGCAGTGAATTCGGCGGGCTAAGCTCCTACAATGAGCAGTTCTTC.

V usage is TRBV5-1 and J usage is TRBJ1-6; unclear D gene. CDR1 and CDR2 from the germline V gene are SGHRS and YFSETQ. CDR3 length: 16 residues. V dropped 4 bases and J dropped 3 bases, with 14 bases sitting between them. The CDR3 DNA follows: TGCGCCAGCAGCGTGGGATCCCGGGGCTATAATTCACCCCTCCACTTT. Translated, it gives CASSVGSRGYNSPLHF.

CDR3 DNA: TGTGCCTGGAGTGCCATCGGGGACGAGCAGTACTTC. Translating gives CAWSAIGDEQYF. The rearrangement links TRBV30 to TRBJ2-7; D might be TRBD2 (5 bases). Trimming left V 1 base short and J 5 bases short, with 9 bases between. In germline, CDR1 is GTSNPN, CDR2 SVGIG (reference sequence). The CDR3 runs 12 residues.

For this clone: Other nucleotide sequences in the sample specify the same CDR3. This sequence joins TRBV7-2 and TRBJ1-5; TRBD1 might be the D (6 bases). This CDR3 spans 14 amino acids. V was pared by 5 bases and J by 2 bases, with 10 bases between. Per the germline V gene, CDR1 is SGHTA and CDR2 is FQGNSA. CDR3 region: CASSLRQGNQPQHF. The CDR3, as DNA: TGTGCCAGCAGCCTACGACAGGGCAATCAGCCCCAGCATTTT.

V and J are TRBV19 and TRBJ1-2, with unresolved D. The CDR3 consists of 13 residues. CDR1 LNHDA and CDR2 SQIVND come from the germline V gene (reference sequence). Trimming pared 8 bases from V and 4 bases from J, leaving 14 bases between. This chain's CDR3 is CASGPVDGYGYTF. CDR3 sequence (DNA): TGTGCCAGTGGCCCGGTGGACGGCTATGGCTACACCTTC.

This clone showed up just once. The rearrangement links TRBV5-1 to TRBJ2-2; 9 nucleotides align to TRBD1. Unmatched junction bases numbered 3, after V lost 3 bases and J lost 3 bases. The CDR3 sequence is 15 residues long. Germline CDR1 and CDR2: SGHRS and YFSETQ. This chain's CDR3 is CASSSRTGDTGELFF. The DNA for the CDR3 is TGCGCCAGCAGCTCTCGGACAGGGGACACCGGGGAGCTGTTTTTT.

J is TRBJ1-1 and V is TRBV25-1; 7 positions match TRBD1. The CDR3 sequence is 14 residues long. The germline V gene has CDR1 MGHDK and CDR2 SYGVNS. The trim removed 7 bases at V and 1 base at J, leaving 6 bases unmatched. In nucleotides, the CDR3 is TGTGCCAGCATAGATACAGGGGCGAACACTGAAGCTTTCTTT. Its translation: CASIDTGANTEAFF.